Sequencing of this T cell receptor beta chain was carried out in a study of blood T cells in healthy people across ages. The CDR3 extends over 15 amino acids. The V gene end was trimmed by 3 bases and the J gene end by 5 bases; junction bases not matched to a gene: 3. A second about 7 to 12 cycle PCR used barcoded and J-beta primers. Per sample, CDR3-containing paired-end reads numbered at least 3 million. TCRdb ran MiXCR on the 5' RACE reads and lists one entry per CDR3 protein. This table has about 1,500,000 distinct CDR3 sequences, around two fifths appearing once. This clonotype has just one count.

Source material: blood. The rearrangement links TRBV12-3 or TRBV12-4 to TRBJ1-4, with 10 bases matching TRBD1. The sequence derives from a woman between 18 and 30 years old in good health. DNA of the CDR3: TGTGCCAGCAGTTTCCGACAGGGGGCGAATGAAAAACTGTTTTTT. It encodes CASSFRQGANEKLFF.